Listed here is a single TCR beta chain. Its binding antigen is unknown. No much larger clone exists at a distance of one base, and base qualities are not known. The time point label here, explained by the study, means: baseline before first vaccination. The intended sense of this specimen's treatment or condition label: meningococcal conjugate vaccine given as trial control. Vaccinee samples came from UK trials COV001 and COV002, including a single-blind randomized controlled phase 2/3 trial of AZD1222 (ChAdOx1 nCoV-19) in healthy adults. Trial participant PBMC samples were collected at day 0 and day 28 after the second dose for TCRbeta chain sequencing. The data were obtained in a study of T cell responses to AZD1222 COVID-19 vaccine (dated by TCRdb to about 2021). With regard to the full study: A total of 233 trial participants underwent TCR sequencing, of whom some 210 received two doses of AZD1222 and some 25 received two doses of the MenACWY control vaccine. Trial participants were enrolled into age subgroups of 18-55, 56-69 and 70-plus years, which contained approximately 150, 28 and 58 TCR-sequenced participants, respectively. The paper's findings and limits, for the study overall: Participants were mostly white British and included more females than males, and it was suggested by the authors that clonal diversity may have been underestimated. The vaccine-associated CD4 TCRs covered the entire spike protein, and the dominant responses fell in regions 160-218 and 743-854. Because no day 14 peak-response samples were available, the repertoires could be characterized only after the peak T cell response. In the small 56-69-year group, the increase in depth fell short of significance, most likely because of low power. Epitopes outside the regions mutated in the B.1.351 and B.1.1.7 variants were reportedly recognized by nearly half of the unique spike-specific TCRs. Conclusions about previously exposed vaccinees were limited because only six AZD1222 recipients were SARS-CoV-2 seropositive at baseline. A significant rise in spike-specific TCR breadth and depth was observed after two AZD1222 doses relative to day 0 and relative to MenACWY recipients.

Via the germline V gene, CDR1 is MNHEY and CDR2 SVGAGI. Including the terminal cysteine and phenylalanine, the CDR3 comprises 15 residues. Only CDR3 DNA is held: 45 bases, read in frame from base 1. Trimmed from V: 6 bases; trimmed from J: 7 bases; junction bases lacking a gene match: 7. The CDR3 regions of human TCRbeta chains were subjected to immunosequencing. The original pipeline was this. TCRs in the repertoires were matched against a reference library of SARS-CoV-2-specific TCRs that had been generated with the MIRA antigen-specificity platform. Breadth was defined as the fraction of unique TCRs that were SARS-CoV-2-associated, and depth was defined as the fraction of total T cells that were SARS-CoV-2-associated. Using the MIRA data, each spike-specific TCR was assigned both to the spike region to which the TCR was reactive and to a CD4 or CD8 class. Log10-transformed breadth and depth values were compared by one-way ANOVA with Sidak's multiple comparisons tests. Drawn from immuneACCESS, this table holds only the in-frame rearrangements with V and J called that TCRdb kept. Clones are partly lost; checked studies trace under half to an unresolved V gene and leave the rest unexplained. The V and J calls and clone size come from that table; D and trimming were worked out from the DNA. The sample contains more than 80,000 clones, about 86% of them found a single time. The ten largest clones represent 9% to 12% of the sample.

This clonotype was sampled from an adult in good health. This sample comprised peripheral blood, obtained on day 0 of MenACWY control vaccination. This receptor chain uses TRBV6-5 and TRBJ1-6, and 9 junctional nucleotides match TRBD1. The CDR3 region reads CASRPLDRGNSPLHF. The sequenced DNA is TGTGCCAGCAGACCATTGGACAGGGGCAATTCACCCCTCCACTTT.